This passage covers 9 T cell receptor beta chains from one sample sequenced in a study of cytomegalovirus exposure and HLA in healthy donors. In the PCR, 60 Vbeta and 13 Jbeta primers were used. Repertoires were generated with immunoSEQ multiplex PCR, while TCRdb's copy carries only in-frame clones and drops some. The table includes some 250,000 clones, about 81% detected once. Sequencing was performed on PBMCs. These receptors were taken from an older woman in good health and CMV-seropositive.

The rearrangement links TRBV29-1 to TRBJ2-1, with unresolved D. The CDR3 is 16 amino acids. The V and J ends lost 3 bases and 6 bases respectively, with 21 bases between them. Germline V CDR1 and CDR2: SQVTM, ANQGSEA. The CDR3 region has the DNA TGCAGCGTTGAGCACGACTTGACTTCGAGAGCCAATGAGCAGTTCTTC. This codes for CSVEHDLTSRANEQFF.

This clone came up many times. The rearrangement joins TRBV18 to TRBJ2-7; 9 nucleotides match TRBD2. The CDR3 covers 15 residues. CDR1 and CDR2 from the germline V gene are KGHSH and LQKENI. J was trimmed by 3 bases and V by 2 bases; bases with no gene match: 5. The CDR3 sequence is CASSPTGGRDYEQYF. The CDR3 DNA follows: TGTGCCAGCTCACCAACGGGCGGGAGGGACTACGAGCAGTACTTC.

This clone was recorded only once. The chain carries TRBV9 and TRBJ1-3; possible D gene TRBD1, 5 bases. In germline, CDR1 is SGDLS, CDR2 YYNGEE. V was shortened by 4 bases and J by 4 bases, with 12 bases between the two germline ends. This CDR3 has 14 residues. The chain's CDR3 is CASSPGGSGNTIYF. For the CDR3, the DNA is TGTGCCAGCAGCCCCGGGGGGAGCGGAAACACCATATATTTT.

The V and J genes are TRBV6-1 and TRBJ1-4; no firm D call. The CDR3 loop spans 13 amino acids. The V end lost 4 bases, the J end lost 7 bases, and 10 bases lay between the germline ends. Germline CDR1 reads MNHNS; CDR2 reads SASEGT. The chain's CDR3 is CASSALGSEKLFF. Here the CDR3 DNA reads TGTGCCAGCAGTGCCCTGGGGAGTGAAAAACTGTTTTTT.

This chain uses TRBV5-5 with TRBJ2-3; D gene ambiguous. CDR1 SGHKS and CDR2 YYEKEE come from the germline V gene (reference sequence). V gave up 4 bases and J gave up 4 bases, with 10 bases separating them. This CDR3 has 13 amino acids. CDR3 amino acids: CASSRFEADTQYF. The CDR3 bases are TGTGCCAGCAGCAGATTCGAGGCAGATACGCAGTATTTT.

V usage is TRBV9 and J usage is TRBJ1-1; D remains ambiguous. Germline V lookup: CDR1 SGDLS, CDR2 YYNGEE. Trimming removed 3 bases from V and 0 bases from J, with 9 bases in between. The CDR3 extends over 14 amino acids. This CDR3 is CASSATEVNTEAFF. For the CDR3, the DNA is TGTGCCAGCAGCGCGACTGAGGTGAACACTGAAGCTTTCTTT.

As concerns this clone: In the same sample, other DNA sequences code for this CDR3. CDR3 loop: CASSRVTGGLGYTF. The CDR3 nucleotides are TGTGCCAGCAGCCGGGTGACGGGGGGGCTTGGCTACACCTTC. The chain couples TRBV14 to TRBJ1-2; a weak D match, TRBD1 (6 bases). Trimming took 4 bases from V and 7 from J, leaving 16 bases between them. This CDR3 is 14 amino acids long. Germline CDR1 reads SGHDN; CDR2 reads FVKESK.

The rearrangement joins TRBV5-1 to TRBJ2-4; no clear D. The CDR3 covers 15 residues. Trimming stripped 0 bases from V and 2 bases from J, with 9 bases between. CDR1 is SGHRS, CDR2 YFSETQ, per germline. CDR3 sequence: CASSLGKTPKNIQYF. As DNA, the CDR3 is TGCGCCAGCAGCTTGGGAAAAACTCCCAAAAACATTCAGTACTTC.

This clone was picked up a small number of times. The genes are TRBV30 and TRBJ2-5; 7 bases line up with TRBD2. Germline V gives CDR1 GTSNPN, CDR2 SVGIG (reference sequence). Germline trimming cut 2 bases from V and 4 bases from J; bases unmatched to any gene: 13. The CDR3 sequence is 16 residues long. The CDR3 reads CAWSRAGVGSGETQYF. The CDR3 coding sequence is TGTGCCTGGAGTAGGGCGGGAGTGGGCTCCGGAGAGACCCAGTACTTC.